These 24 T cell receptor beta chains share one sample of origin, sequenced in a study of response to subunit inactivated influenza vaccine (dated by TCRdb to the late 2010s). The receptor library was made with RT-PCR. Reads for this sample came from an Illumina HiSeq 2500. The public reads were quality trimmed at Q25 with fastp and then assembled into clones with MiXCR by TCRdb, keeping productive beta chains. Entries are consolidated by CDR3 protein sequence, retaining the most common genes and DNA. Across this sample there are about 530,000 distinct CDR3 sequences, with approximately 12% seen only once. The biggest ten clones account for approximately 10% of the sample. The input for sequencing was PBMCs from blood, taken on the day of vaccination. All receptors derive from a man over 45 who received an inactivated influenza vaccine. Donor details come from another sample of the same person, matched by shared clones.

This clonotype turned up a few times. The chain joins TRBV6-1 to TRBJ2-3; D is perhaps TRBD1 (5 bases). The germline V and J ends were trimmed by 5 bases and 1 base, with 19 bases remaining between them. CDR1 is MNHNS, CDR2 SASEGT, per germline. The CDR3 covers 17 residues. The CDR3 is CASSPPVRQRRTDTQYF. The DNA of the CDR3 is TGTGCCAGCAGTCCACCCGTCCGACAGAGACGCACAGATACGCAGTATTTT.

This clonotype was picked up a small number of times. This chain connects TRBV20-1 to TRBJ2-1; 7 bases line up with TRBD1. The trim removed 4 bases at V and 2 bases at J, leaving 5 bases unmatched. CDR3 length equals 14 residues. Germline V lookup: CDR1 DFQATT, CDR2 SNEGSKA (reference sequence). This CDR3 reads CSATGTEAYNEQFF. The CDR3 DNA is TGCAGTGCTACCGGGACAGAAGCCTACAATGAGCAGTTCTTC.

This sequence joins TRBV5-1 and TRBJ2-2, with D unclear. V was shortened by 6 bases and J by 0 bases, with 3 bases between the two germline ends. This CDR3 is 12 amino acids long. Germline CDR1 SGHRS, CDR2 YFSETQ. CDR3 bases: TGCGCCAGCACCACGAACACCGGGGAGCTGTTTTTT. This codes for CASTTNTGELFF.

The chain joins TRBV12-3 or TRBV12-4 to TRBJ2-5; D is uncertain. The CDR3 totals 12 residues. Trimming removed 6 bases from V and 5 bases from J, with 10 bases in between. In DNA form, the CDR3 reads TGTGCCAGCAGGTTTAATGTGGAGACCCAGTACTTC. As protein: CASRFNVETQYF.

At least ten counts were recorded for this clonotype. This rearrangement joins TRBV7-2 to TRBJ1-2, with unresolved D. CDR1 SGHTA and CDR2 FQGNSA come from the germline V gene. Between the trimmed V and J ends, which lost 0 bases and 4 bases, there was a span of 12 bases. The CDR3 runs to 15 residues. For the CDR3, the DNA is TGTGCCAGCAGCTTAGCTAGGCGGCAAACCTATGGCTACACCTTC. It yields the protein CASSLARRQTYGYTF.

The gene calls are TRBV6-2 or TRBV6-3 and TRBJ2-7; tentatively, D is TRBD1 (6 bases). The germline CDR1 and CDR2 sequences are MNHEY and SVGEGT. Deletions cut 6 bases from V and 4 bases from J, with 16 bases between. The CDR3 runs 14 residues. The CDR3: CASRLQGQVYEQYF. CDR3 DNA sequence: TGTGCCAGCAGACTACAGGGCCAGGTGTACGAGCAGTACTTC.

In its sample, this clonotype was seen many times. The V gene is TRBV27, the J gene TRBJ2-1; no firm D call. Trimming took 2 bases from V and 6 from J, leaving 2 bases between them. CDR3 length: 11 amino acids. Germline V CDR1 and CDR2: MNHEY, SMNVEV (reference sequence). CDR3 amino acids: CASSLSNEQFF. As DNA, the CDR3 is TGTGCCAGCAGTTTAAGCAATGAGCAGTTCTTC.

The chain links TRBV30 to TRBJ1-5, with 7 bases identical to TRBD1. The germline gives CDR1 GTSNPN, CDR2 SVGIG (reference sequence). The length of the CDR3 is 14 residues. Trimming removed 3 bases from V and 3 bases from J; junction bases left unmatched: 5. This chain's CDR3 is CAWSTGTANQPQHF. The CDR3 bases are TGTGCCTGGAGCACCGGGACAGCCAATCAGCCCCAGCATTTT.

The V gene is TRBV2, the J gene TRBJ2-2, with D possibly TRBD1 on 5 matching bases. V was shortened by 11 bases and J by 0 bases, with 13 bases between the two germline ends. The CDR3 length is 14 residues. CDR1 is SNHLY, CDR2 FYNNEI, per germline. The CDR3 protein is CAYSRVANTGELFF. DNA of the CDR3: TGTGCCTACAGCAGGGTGGCGAACACCGGGGAGCTGTTTTTT.

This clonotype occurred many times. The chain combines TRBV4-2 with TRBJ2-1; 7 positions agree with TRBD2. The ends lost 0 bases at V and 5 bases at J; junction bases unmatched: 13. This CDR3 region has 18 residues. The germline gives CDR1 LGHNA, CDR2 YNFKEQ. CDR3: CASSQEFGAGLADNEQFF. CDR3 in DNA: TGTGCCAGCAGCCAAGAGTTTGGGGCGGGGCTAGCGGACAATGAGCAGTTCTTC.

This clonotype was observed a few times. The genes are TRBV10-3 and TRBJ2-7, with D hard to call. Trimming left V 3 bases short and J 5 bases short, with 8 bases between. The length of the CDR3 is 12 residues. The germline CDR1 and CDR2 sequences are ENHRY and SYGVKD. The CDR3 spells CAISDKSDEQYF. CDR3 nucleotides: TGTGCCATCAGTGACAAAAGCGACGAGCAGTACTTC.

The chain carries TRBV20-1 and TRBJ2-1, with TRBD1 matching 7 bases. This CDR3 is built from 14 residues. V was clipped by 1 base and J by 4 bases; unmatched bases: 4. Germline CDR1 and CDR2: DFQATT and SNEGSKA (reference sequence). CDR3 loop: CSARGGTDYNEQFF. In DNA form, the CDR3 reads TGCAGTGCTAGAGGGGGGACAGATTACAATGAGCAGTTCTTC.

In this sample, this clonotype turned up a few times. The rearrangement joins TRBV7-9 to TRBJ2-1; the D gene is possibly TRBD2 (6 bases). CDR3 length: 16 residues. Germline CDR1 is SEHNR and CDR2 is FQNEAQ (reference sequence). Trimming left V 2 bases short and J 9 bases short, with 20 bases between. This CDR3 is CASSLFSGRGNVEQFF. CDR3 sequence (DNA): TGTGCCAGCAGCTTATTTTCGGGCCGGGGGAACGTTGAGCAGTTCTTC.

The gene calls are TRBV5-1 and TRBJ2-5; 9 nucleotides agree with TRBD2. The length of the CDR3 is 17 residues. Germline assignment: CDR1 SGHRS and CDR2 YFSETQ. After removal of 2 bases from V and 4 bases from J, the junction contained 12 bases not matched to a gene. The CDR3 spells CASSFPRLAGGRETQYF. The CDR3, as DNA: TGCGCCAGCAGCTTTCCCCGTCTGGCGGGGGGGCGAGAGACCCAGTACTTC. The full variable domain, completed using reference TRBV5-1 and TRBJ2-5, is KAGVTQTPRYLIKTRGQQVTLSCSPISGHRSVSWYQQTPGQGLQFLFEYFSETQRNKGNFPGRFSGRQFSNSRSEMNVSTLELGDSALYLCASSFPRLAGGRETQYFGPGTRLLVL.

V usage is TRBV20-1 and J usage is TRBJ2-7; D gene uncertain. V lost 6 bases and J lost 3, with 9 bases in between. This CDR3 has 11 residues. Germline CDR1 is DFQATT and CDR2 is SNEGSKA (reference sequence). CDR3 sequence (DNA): TGCAGTGCAACGTGGGGCTACGAGCAGTACTTC. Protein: CSATWGYEQYF.

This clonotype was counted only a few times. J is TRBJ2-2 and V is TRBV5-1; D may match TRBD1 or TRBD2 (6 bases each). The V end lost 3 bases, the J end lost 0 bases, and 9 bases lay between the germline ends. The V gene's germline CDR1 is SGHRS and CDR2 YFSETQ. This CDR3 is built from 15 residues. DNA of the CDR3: TGCGCCAGCAGCTCGAGGGGGGCGAACACCGGGGAGCTGTTTTTT. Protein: CASSSRGANTGELFF. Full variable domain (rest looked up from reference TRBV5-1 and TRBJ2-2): KAGVTQTPRYLIKTRGQQVTLSCSPISGHRSVSWYQQTPGQGLQFLFEYFSETQRNKGNFPGRFSGRQFSNSRSEMNVSTLELGDSALYLCASSSRGANTGELFFGEGSRLTVL.

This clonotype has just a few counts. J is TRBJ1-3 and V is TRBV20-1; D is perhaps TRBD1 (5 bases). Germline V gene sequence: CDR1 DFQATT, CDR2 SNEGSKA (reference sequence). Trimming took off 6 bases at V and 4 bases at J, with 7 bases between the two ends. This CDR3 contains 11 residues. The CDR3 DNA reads TGCAGTGCGTGGACAGGAAACACCATATATTTT. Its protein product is CSAWTGNTIYF.

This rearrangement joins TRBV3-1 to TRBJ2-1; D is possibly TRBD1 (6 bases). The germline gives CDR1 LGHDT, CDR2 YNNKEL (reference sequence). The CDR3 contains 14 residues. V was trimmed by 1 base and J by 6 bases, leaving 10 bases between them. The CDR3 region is CASSQGGPPNEQFF. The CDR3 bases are TGTGCCAGCAGCCAAGGGGGGCCACCCAATGAGCAGTTCTTC.

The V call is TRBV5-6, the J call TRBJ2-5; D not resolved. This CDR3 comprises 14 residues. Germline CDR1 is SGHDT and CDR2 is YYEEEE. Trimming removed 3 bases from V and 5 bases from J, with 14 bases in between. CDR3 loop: CASSSRLPPETQYF. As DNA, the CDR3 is TGTGCCAGCAGCTCTCGACTCCCCCCGGAGACCCAGTACTTC.

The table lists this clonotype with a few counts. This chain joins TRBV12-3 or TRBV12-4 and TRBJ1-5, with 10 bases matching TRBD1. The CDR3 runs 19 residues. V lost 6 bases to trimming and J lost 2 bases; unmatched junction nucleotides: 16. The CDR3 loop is CASRGGTGVAMGGNQPQHF. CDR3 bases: TGTGCCAGCAGGGGAGGGACAGGGGTAGCCATGGGGGGCAATCAGCCCCAGCATTTT.

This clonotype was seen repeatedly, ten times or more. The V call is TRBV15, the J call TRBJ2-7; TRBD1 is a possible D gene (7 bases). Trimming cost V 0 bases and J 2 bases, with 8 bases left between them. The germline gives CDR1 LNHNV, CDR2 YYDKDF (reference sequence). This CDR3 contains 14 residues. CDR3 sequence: CATSRDRGAYEQYF. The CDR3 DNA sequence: TGTGCCACCAGCAGAGACAGGGGGGCCTACGAGCAGTACTTC.

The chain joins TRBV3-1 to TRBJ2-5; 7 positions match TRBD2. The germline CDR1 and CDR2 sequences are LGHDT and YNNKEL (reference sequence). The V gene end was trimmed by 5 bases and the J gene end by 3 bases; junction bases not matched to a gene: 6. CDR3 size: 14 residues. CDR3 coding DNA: TGTGCCAGCAGCTCCGGAGGGAGGGAAGAGACCCAGTACTTC. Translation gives CASSSGGREETQYF.

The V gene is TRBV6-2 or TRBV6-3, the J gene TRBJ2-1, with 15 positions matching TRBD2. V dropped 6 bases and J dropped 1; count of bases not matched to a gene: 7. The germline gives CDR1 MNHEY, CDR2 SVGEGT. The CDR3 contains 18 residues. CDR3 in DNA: TGTGCCAGCAGCTTTTCCGGGACTAGCGGGAGGTCCTACAATGAGCAGTTCTTC. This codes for CASSFSGTSGRSYNEQFF.

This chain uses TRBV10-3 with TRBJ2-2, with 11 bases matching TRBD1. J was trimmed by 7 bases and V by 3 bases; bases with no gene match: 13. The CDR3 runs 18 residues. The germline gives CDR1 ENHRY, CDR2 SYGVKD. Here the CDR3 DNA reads TGTGCCATCAGTGAAAAGGACAGGGGGCCGGATGGAGGCGGGGAGCTGTTTTTT. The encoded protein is CAISEKDRGPDGGGELFF.